These T cell receptor beta chains were read from a single sample in a study of identical twins. MiXCR, applied by TCRdb to the 5' RACE reads, yields one record per CDR3 protein. Of 700,000 or so distinct CDR3 sequences listed, 20% to 25% are singletons. These same data were also listed under a study on T cells expressing NK-cell markers.

The specimen sequenced was PBMCs. These receptors were obtained from a woman between 18 and 30 years old in good health. Each CDR3 is given with its conserved first and last residue. D genes are given only for firm matches. Part of the rows lack a size; the others show once, few, many or a class for expanded clones.

j_call | d_call | v_call | clone_size | cdr3_nt | cdr3_aa
TRBJ1-5 | - | TRBV20-1 | few | TGCAGTGCACGGACCGGTTATGGGCAGCCCCAGCATTTT | CSARTGYGQPQHF
TRBJ1-1 | - | TRBV6-1 | few | TGTGCCAGCACCGAACAGGACAGGAACACTGAAGCTTTCTTT | CASTEQDRNTEAFF
TRBJ2-4 | - | TRBV5-1 | few | TGCGCCAGCAGCTTGGCCGGGGTTTTAGCCAAAAACATTCAGTACTTC | CASSLAGVLAKNIQYF
TRBJ2-1 | - | TRBV30 | - | TGTGCCTGGACGGGAGGGGGCGATGAGCAGTTCTTC | CAWTGGGDEQFF
TRBJ2-2 | - | TRBV9 | few | TGTGCCAGCAGCGTATTACGGGGTACCGGGGAGCTGTTTTTT | CASSVLRGTGELFF
TRBJ2-7 | - | TRBV12-3/TRBV12-4 | few | TGTGCCAGCAGCACGGGGGGCCTCTACGAGCAGTACTTC | CASSTGGLYEQYF
TRBJ2-5 | TRBD2 | TRBV5-1 | - | TGCGCCAGCCGACTAGCGGGGGGGCCCAAGACCCAGTACTTC | CASRLAGGPKTQYF
TRBJ2-1 | TRBD2 | TRBV6-1 | - | TGTGCCAGCGGACTAGCGGGAGATTTCGATGAGCAGTTCTTC | CASGLAGDFDEQFF
TRBJ2-7 | - | TRBV27 | many | TGTGCCAGCAGTTCCGGCCTCCCCTACGAGCAGTACTTC | CASSSGLPYEQYF
TRBJ2-2 | TRBD2 | TRBV4-3 | many | TGCGCCAGCGGACTAGCGGGAAGGAACACCGGGGAGCTGTTTTTT | CASGLAGRNTGELFF
TRBJ2-1 | TRBD2 | TRBV7-2 | - | TGTGCCAGCAGCCAACGGACTAGCGGGCATGAGCAGTTCTTC | CASSQRTSGHEQFF
TRBJ1-6 | - | TRBV6-5 | few | TGTGCCAGCAGTTACTCGGGTCAGGCGACTTCACCCCTCCACTTT | CASSYSGQATSPLHF
TRBJ1-3 | - | TRBV4-3 | - | TGCGCCAGCAGCCAAGATCACCGAAACTCTGGAAACACCATATATTTT | CASSQDHRNSGNTIYF
TRBJ1-2 | TRBD1 | TRBV7-2 | many | TGTGCCAGCAGCGAACAGGGGTTTGGCTACACCTTC | CASSEQGFGYTF
TRBJ2-2 | - | TRBV11-1 | - | TGTGCCAGCAGCCCCCAGACCCCAACCGGGGAGCTGTTTTTT | CASSPQTPTGELFF
TRBJ2-1 | TRBD2 | TRBV6-2/TRBV6-3 | - | TGTGCCAGCAGTGGCTCCTCTAGCGGGAGGAACAATGAGCAGTTCTTC | CASSGSSSGRNNEQFF
TRBJ1-1 | - | TRBV10-3 | many | TGTGCCATCAGGCATACGAACACTGAAGCTTTCTTT | CAIRHTNTEAFF
TRBJ2-5 | - | TRBV7-2 | - | TGTGCCAGCAGGGGGGCGGGGGCCGGGGAAGAGACCCAGTACTTC | CASRGAGAGEETQYF
TRBJ1-2 | TRBD1 | TRBV6-5 | many | TGTGCCAGCAGTTACACCGGGACAGGGAGTGGCTACACCTTC | CASSYTGTGSGYTF
TRBJ2-2 | TRBD2 | TRBV5-1 | - | TGCGCCAGCAGCGAAGGGGGCCCAGCGGGAGGCACCGGGGAGCTGTTTTTT | CASSEGGPAGGTGELFF
TRBJ2-1 | - | TRBV3-1 | - | TGTGCCAGCAGCTCCAGGTCAGGCGACAGGTACAATGAGCAGTTCTTC | CASSSRSGDRYNEQFF
TRBJ2-2 | TRBD1 | TRBV11-1 | - | TGTGCCAGCAACATGTTTCCGGGACAGGGGCAGGCAGCGAACACCGGGGAGCTGTTTTTT | CASNMFPGQGQAANTGELFF
TRBJ2-7 | - | TRBV11-2 | few | TGTGCCAGCACGACTTTAAGCCCCTACGAGCAGTACTTC | CASTTLSPYEQYF
TRBJ2-5 | TRBD2 | TRBV20-1 | few | TGCAGTGCGGCCCTGGGGGGGGTCCAAGAGACCCAGTACTTC | CSAALGGVQETQYF
TRBJ2-7 | - | TRBV28 | - | TGTGCCAGCAGGGAGGGGGGCTACGAGCAGTACTTC | CASREGGYEQYF
TRBJ2-1 | - | TRBV18 | few | TGTGCCAGCTCACCCCAGGTGGAAGATGAGCAGTTCTTC | CASSPQVEDEQFF
TRBJ2-2 | - | TRBV10-3 | many | TGTGCCATCAGTGCGACTAGTTTCACCGGGGAGCTGTTTTTT | CAISATSFTGELFF
TRBJ2-1 | TRBD2 | TRBV29-1 | few | TGCAGCGGGGGGGCCGGGACTAGCGGGATTGAGCAGTTCTTC | CSGGAGTSGIEQFF
TRBJ2-2 | TRBD1 | TRBV5-5 | many | TGTGCCAGCAGCTCGGGACAGGGTTACACCGGGGAGCTGTTTTTT | CASSSGQGYTGELFF
TRBJ2-7 | - | TRBV10-3 | few | TGTGCCATCAGTGAGTCGAAAGGGGTTCTCTCCTACGAGCAGTACTTC | CAISESKGVLSYEQYF
TRBJ2-5 | - | TRBV15 | few | TGTGCCACCAGCAGAGGGGGTGACTCAGAGACCCAGTACTTC | CATSRGGDSETQYF
TRBJ1-1 | - | TRBV6-5 | few | TGTGCCACCAGAGAGGACAGTGCTGGTGCTTTCTTT | CATREDSAGAFF
TRBJ1-1 | TRBD1 | TRBV27 | few | TGTGCCAGCAGATTCCGGGACAGGAACACTGAAGCTTTCTTT | CASRFRDRNTEAFF
TRBJ1-1 | - | TRBV18 | - | TGTGACAGCTCGCCGGGACACGTATCCGAAGCTTTCTTT | CDSSPGHVSEAFF
TRBJ1-2 | - | TRBV29-1 | few | TGCAGCGTCCAAACAGGGAATTCTAACTATGGCTACACCTTC | CSVQTGNSNYGYTF
TRBJ2-3 | - | TRBV24-1 | - | TGTGCCACCAGTGGAGGGGGTACGCAGTATTTT | CATSGGGTQYF
TRBJ1-5 | TRBD1 | TRBV6-1 | few | TGTGCCAGCTGGGAGGGGGACAGGGGTGGACCCCAGCATTTT | CASWEGDRGGPQHF
TRBJ1-1 | - | TRBV10-1 | few | TGCGCCAGCAGACTTGGACTTAACACTGAAGCTTTCTTT | CASRLGLNTEAFF
TRBJ1-1 | - | TRBV20-1 | - | TGCAGTGCTAGTACAACACCTGAGAACACTGAAGCTTTCTTT | CSASTTPENTEAFF
TRBJ1-1 | - | TRBV27 | many | TGTGCCAGCAGTCCCCGGAGGAACATGAACACTGAAGCTTTCTTT | CASSPRRNMNTEAFF
TRBJ2-7 | TRBD1 | TRBV11-2 | few | TGTGCCAGCAGCCGGGCCGGGACAGGGGCCCCTTCCCCCTACGAGCAGTACTTC | CASSRAGTGAPSPYEQYF